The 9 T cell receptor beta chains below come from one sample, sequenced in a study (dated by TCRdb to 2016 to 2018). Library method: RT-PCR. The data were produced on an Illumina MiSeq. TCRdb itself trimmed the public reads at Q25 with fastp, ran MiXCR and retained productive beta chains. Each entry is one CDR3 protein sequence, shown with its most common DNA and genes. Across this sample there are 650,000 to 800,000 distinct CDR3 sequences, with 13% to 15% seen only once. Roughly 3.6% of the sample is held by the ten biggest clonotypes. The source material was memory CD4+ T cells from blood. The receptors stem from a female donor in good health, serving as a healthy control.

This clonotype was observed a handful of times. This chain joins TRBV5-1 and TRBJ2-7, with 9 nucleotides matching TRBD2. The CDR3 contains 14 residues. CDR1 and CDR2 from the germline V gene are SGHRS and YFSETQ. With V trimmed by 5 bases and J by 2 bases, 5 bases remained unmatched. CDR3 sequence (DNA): TGCGCCAGCAGGGCCGGGACTAGCACCTACGAGCAGTACTTC. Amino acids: CASRAGTSTYEQYF.

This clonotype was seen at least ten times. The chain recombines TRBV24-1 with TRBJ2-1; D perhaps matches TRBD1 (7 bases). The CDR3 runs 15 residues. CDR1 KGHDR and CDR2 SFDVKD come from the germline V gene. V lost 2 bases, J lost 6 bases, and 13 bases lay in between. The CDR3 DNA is TGTGCCACCAGTGATTCCGGCAGGGGGGCCAATGAGCAGTTCTTC. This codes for CATSDSGRGANEQFF.

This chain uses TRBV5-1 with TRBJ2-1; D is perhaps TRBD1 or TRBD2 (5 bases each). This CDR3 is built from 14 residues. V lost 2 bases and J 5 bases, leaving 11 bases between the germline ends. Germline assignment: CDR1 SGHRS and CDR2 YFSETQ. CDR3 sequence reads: CASSFEGRNNEQFF. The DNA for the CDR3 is TGCGCCAGCAGCTTTGAGGGACGTAACAATGAGCAGTTCTTC.

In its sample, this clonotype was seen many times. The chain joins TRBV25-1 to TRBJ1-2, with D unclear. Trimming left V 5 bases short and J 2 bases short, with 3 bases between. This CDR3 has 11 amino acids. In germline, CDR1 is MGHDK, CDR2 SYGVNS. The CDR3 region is CASSRNYGYTF. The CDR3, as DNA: TGTGCCAGCAGTCGCAACTATGGCTACACCTTC.

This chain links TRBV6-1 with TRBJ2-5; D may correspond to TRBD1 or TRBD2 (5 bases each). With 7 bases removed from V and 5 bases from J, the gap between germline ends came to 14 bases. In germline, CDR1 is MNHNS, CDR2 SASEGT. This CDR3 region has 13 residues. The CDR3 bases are TGTGCCAGCACCCAGGGAGAATGGGAGACCCAGTACTTC. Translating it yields CASTQGEWETQYF.

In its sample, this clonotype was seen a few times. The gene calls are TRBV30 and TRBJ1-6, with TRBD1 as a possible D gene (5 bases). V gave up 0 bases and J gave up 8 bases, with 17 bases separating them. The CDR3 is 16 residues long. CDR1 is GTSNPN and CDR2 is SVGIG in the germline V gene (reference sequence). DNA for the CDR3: TGTGCCTGGAGTGTACGTGGGGGACTGGTGGATTCACCCCTCCACTTT. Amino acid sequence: CAWSVRGGLVDSPLHF.

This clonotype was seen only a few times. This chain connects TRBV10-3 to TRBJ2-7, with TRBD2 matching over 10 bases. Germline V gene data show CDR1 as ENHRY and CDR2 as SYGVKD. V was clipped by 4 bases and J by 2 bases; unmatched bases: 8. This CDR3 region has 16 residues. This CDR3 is CAISVASGSIAYEQYF. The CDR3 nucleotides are TGTGCCATCAGTGTGGCTAGCGGGAGTATCGCCTACGAGCAGTACTTC.

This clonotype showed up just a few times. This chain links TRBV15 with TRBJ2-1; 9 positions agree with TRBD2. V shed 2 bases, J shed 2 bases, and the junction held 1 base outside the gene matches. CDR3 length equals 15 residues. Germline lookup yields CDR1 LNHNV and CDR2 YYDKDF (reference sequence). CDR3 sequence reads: CATSRRTSAYNEQFF. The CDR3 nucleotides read TGTGCCACCAGCAGAAGGACTAGCGCCTACAATGAGCAGTTCTTC.

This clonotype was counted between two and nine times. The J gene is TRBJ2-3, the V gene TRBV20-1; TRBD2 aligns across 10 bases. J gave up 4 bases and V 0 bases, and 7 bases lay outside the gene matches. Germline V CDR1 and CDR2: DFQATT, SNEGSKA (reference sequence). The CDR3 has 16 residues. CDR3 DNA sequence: TGCAGTGCTAGAGATTGGGCTAGCGGGAGTGCAGATACGCAGTATTTT. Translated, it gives CSARDWASGSADTQYF.